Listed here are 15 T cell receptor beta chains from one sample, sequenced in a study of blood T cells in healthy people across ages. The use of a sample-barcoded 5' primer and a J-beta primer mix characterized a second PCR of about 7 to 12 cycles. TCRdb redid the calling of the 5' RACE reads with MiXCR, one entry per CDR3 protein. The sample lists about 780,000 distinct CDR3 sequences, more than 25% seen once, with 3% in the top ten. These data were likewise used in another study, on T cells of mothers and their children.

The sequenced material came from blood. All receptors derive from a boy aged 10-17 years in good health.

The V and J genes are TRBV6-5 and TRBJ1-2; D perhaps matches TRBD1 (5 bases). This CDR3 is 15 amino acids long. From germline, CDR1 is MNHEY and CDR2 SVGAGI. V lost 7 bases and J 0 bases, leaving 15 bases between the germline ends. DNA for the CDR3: TGTGCCAGCAAGGTCAGGGAAGGACCTAACTATGGCTACACCTTC. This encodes CASKVREGPNYGYTF.

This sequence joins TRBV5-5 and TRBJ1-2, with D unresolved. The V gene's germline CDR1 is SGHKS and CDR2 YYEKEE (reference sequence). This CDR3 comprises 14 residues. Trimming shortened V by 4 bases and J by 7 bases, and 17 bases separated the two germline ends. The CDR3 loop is CASSLERIYGGYTF. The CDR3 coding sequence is TGTGCCAGCAGCCTTGAAAGGATCTATGGTGGCTACACCTTC.

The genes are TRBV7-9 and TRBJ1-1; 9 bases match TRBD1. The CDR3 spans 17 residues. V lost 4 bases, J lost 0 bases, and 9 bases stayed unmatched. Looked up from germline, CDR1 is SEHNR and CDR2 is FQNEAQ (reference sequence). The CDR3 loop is CASSWGQGRGMNTEAFF. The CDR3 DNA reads TGTGCCAGCAGCTGGGGACAGGGACGGGGCATGAACACTGAAGCTTTCTTT.

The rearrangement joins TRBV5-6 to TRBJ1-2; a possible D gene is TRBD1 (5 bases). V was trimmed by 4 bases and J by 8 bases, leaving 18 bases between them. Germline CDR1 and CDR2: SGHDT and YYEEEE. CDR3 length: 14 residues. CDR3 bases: TGTGCCAGCAGCCCTTTGGGACCTAAAGGCGGCTACACCTTC. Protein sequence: CASSPLGPKGGYTF.

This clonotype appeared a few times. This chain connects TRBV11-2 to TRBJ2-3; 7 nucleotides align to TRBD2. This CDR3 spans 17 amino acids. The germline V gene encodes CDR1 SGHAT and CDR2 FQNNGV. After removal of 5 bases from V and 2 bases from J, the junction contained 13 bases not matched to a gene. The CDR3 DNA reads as TGTGCCAGCAGCCCCGGAAGGGCAGCGGGGTCCACAGATACGCAGTATTTT. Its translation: CASSPGRAAGSTDTQYF.

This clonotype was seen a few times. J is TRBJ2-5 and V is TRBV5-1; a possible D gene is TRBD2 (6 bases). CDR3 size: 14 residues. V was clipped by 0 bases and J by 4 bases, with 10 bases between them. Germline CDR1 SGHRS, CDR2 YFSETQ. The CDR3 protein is CASSLVSGVETQYF. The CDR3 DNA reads TGCGCCAGCAGCTTGGTTTCGGGAGTAGAGACCCAGTACTTC. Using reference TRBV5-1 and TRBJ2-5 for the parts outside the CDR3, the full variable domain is KAGVTQTPRYLIKTRGQQVTLSCSPISGHRSVSWYQQTPGQGLQFLFEYFSETQRNKGNFPGRFSGRQFSNSRSEMNVSTLELGDSALYLCASSLVSGVETQYFGPGTRLLVL.

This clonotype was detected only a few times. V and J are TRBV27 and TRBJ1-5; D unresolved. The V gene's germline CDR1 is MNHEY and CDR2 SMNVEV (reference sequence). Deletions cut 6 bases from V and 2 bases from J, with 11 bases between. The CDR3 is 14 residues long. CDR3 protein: CASRQGWGNQPQHF. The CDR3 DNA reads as TGTGCCAGCAGACAAGGGTGGGGCAATCAGCCCCAGCATTTT.

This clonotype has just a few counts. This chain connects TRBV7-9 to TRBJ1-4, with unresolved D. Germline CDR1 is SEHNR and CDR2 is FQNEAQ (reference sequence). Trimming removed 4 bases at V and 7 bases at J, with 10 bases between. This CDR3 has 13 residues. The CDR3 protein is CASSSMPVEKLFF. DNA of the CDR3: TGTGCCAGCAGCTCCATGCCGGTTGAAAAACTGTTTTTT.

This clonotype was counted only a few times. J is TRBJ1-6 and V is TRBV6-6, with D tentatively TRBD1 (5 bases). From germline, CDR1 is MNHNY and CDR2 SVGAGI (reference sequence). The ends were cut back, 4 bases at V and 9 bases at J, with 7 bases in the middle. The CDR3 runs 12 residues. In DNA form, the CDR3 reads TGTGCCAGCAGTTCGGGACCTTCACCCCTCCACTTT. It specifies CASSSGPSPLHF.

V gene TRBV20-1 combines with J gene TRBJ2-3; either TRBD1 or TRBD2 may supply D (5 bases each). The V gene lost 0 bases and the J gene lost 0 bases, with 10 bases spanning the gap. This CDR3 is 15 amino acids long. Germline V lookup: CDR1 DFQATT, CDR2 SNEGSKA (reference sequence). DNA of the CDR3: TGCAGTGCTAGAGATTATCGGGGCAGCACAGATACGCAGTATTTT. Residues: CSARDYRGSTDTQYF.

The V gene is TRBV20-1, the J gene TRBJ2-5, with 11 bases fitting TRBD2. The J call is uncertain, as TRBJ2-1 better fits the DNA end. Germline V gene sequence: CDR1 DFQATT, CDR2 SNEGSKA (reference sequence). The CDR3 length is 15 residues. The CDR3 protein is CSVAGLAGGRNEQFF. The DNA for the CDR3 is TGCAGCGTGGCGGGGCTAGCGGGGGGACGGAATGAGCAGTTCTTC.

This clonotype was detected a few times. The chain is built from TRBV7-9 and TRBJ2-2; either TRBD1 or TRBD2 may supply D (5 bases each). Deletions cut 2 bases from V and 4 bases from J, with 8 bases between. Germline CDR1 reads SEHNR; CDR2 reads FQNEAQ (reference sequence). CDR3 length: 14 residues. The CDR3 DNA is TGTGCCAGCAGCTTACTGAGGGGCACCGGGGAGCTGTTTTTT. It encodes CASSLLRGTGELFF.

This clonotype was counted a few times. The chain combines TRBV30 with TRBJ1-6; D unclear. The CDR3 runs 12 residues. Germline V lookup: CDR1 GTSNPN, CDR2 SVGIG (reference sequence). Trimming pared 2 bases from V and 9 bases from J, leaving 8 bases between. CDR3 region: CAWSLTASPLHF. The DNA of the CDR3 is TGTGCCTGGAGTCTGACTGCTTCACCCCTCCACTTT.

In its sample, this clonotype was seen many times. In nucleotides, the CDR3 is TGTGCCAGCAGCGAGGACAGGGCTGACTCCTACGAGCAGTACTTC. This encodes CASSEDRADSYEQYF. This sequence joins TRBV7-9 and TRBJ2-7, with 8 bases lining up with TRBD1. Per germline, CDR1 SEHNR and CDR2 FQNEAQ (reference sequence). J was trimmed by 0 bases and V by 5 bases; bases with no gene match: 6. This CDR3 is 15 amino acids long. The full variable domain, with the rest looked up from reference TRBV7-9 and TRBJ2-7, is DTGVSQNPRHKITKRGQNVTFRCDPISEHNRLYWYRQTLGQGPEFLTYFQNEAQLEKSRLLSDRFSAERPKGSFSTLEIQRTEQGDSAMYLCASSEDRADSYEQYFGPGTRLTVT.

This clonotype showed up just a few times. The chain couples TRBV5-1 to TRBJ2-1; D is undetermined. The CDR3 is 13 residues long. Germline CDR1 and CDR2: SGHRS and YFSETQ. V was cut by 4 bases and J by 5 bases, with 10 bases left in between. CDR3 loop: CASSPGRDNEQFF. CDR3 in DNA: TGCGCCAGCAGCCCCGGACGAGACAATGAGCAGTTCTTC.